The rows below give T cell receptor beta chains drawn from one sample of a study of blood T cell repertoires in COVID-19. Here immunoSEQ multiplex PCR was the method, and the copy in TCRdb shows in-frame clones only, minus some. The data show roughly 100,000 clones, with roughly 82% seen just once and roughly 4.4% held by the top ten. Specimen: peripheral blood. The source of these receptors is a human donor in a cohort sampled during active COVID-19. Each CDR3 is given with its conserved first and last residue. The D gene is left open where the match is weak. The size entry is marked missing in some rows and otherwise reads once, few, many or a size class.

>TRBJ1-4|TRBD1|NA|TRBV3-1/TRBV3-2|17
TGTGCCAGCAGCCAAGTTGACAGGGTGACAACTAATGAAAAACTGTTTTTT
CASSQVDRVTTNEKLFF
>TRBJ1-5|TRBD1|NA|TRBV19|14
TGTGCCAGTAGTATAGAGCAGGGGGAAACCCCACAGCATTTT
CASSIEQGETPQHF
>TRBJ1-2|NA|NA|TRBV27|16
TGTGCCAGCAGTCCTCAAAGGGCAGGGACTTTCTATGGCTACACCTTC
CASSPQRAGTFYGYTF
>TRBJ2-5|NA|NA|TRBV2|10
TGTGCCGCCACTAGGGGGTCCCAGTACTTC
CAATRGSQYF
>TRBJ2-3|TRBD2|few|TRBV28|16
TGTGCCAGCGCCTCCGGGACTAGCGGGGGGGCGTATACGCAGTATTTT
CASASGTSGGAYTQYF
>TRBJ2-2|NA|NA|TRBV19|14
TGTGCCAGTAGTATCAAGGGGTGGATCGGGGAGCTGTTTTTT
CASSIKGWIGELFF
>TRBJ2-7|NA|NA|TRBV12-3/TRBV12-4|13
TGTGCCAGCAGTTTAAGGAGGCCCCCCGAGCAGTACTTC
CASSLRRPPEQYF
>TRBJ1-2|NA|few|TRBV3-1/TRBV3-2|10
TGTTACGCGCGTAACTATGGCTACACCTTC
CYARNYGYTF
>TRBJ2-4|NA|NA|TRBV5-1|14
TGCGCCAGCAGCTCCTGGACATATTCAAACATTCAGTACTTC
CASSSWTYSNIQYF
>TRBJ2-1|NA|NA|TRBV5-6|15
TGTGCCAGCAGCAGAGGACTACCAGCCTACAATGAGCAGTTCTTC
CASSRGLPAYNEQFF
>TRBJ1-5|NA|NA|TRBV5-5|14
TGTGCCAGCAGCAGCAGCGGGGTGAATCAGCCCCAGCATTTT
CASSSSGVNQPQHF
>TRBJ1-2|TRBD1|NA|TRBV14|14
TGTGCCAGCAGCGAGACAGGGACCTACTATGGCTACACCTTC
CASSETGTYYGYTF
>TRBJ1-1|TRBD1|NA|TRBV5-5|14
TGTGCCAGCAGCGCGGGACAGGGAATCACTGAAGCTTTCTTT
CASSAGQGITEAFF
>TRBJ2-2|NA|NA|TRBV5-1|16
TGCGCCAGCAGCTTGGTTGGCAGGGTAGGCACCGGGGAGCTGTTTTTT
CASSLVGRVGTGELFF
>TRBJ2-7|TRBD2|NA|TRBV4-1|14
TGCGCCAGCAGCCCCAGCGGGGGTCCCTACGAGCAGTACTTC
CASSPSGGPYEQYF
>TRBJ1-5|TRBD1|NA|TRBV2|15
TGTGCCAGCAGACTCCAACAGGGGGGCAATCAGCCCCAGCATTTT
CASRLQQGGNQPQHF
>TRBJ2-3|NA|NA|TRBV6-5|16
TGTGCCAGCAGTTACTCGAGTAGCGGCGGCACAGATACGCAGTATTTT
CASSYSSSGGTDTQYF
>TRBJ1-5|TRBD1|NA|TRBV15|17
TGTGCCACCAGCAGCGCCCGGGACAGCTATAGCAATCAGCCCCAGCATTTT
CATSSARDSYSNQPQHF
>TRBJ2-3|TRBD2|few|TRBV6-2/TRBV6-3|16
TGTGCCAGCAGTTACCGGCTAGCGGGGTCCACAGATACGCAGTATTTT
CASSYRLAGSTDTQYF
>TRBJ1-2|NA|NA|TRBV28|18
TGTGCCAGCAGTCTGATTCAAGGGACGCCCGGAGGGCTCTATGGCTACACCTTC
CASSLIQGTPGGLYGYTF
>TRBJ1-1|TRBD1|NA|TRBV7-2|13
TGTGCCAGCAGCTTAAGACAGGGAACTGAAGCTTTCTTT
CASSLRQGTEAFF
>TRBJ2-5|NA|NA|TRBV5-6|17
TGTGCCAGCAGCATGGCCTGGGGTAGGGGAATCCAAGAGACCCAGTACTTC
CASSMAWGRGIQETQYF
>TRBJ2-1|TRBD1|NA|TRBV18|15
TGTGCCAGCTCACCAACCCGGGACAGGGTGAGTGAGCAGTTCTTC
CASSPTRDRVSEQFF